The sample holds a few counts of the clone carrying this TCR beta chain. Its specificity is not known. The source of the sample is a study of post-analysis software for immune sequencing data. Study in general: Recorded subtypes: relapsing-remitting, secondary progressive, progressive-relapsing; some patients unannotated.

Study-wide results and limits: When compared against controls, multiple sclerosis patients showed significantly lower normalized Chao1 diversity. Roughly 5 TRBV segments, TRBV5-6, TRBV5-1 and TRBV20-1 among them, were found more frequent in patients than controls.

The germline V gene has CDR1 KGHSH and CDR2 LQKENI. The CDR3 contains 14 residues. V lost 6 bases and J 1 base, leaving 12 bases between the germline ends. TCR beta libraries were prepared from cDNA with unique molecular identifiers. Input amounts of about 0.85 to 11 million T cells were used. These gave some 500,000 cDNA molecules, so each molecule approximated one T cell. In TCRdb, the PCR reads were re-called with MiXCR into one record per CDR3 protein. The repertoire holds 350,000 to 450,000 distinct CDR3 sequences, over 30% seen once, with approximately 7.1% in the top ten. The rearrangement uses TRBV18 and TRBJ2-5; D uncertain. The clonotype was recovered from a girl aged 2 to 10 with multiple sclerosis. Sample: blood. The CDR3: CASSQIASQETQYF. The CDR3 DNA is TGTGCCAGCTCCCAAATCGCTAGCCAAGAGACCCAGTACTTC.